This TCR beta chain was observed in a study of spatial heterogeneity in lung cancer. In the study overall: More than nine raw reads, on average, carried each unique TCR and UMI combination.

Per germline, CDR1 SGHRS and CDR2 YFSETQ. Trimming removed 3 bases from V and 1 base from J; junction bases left unmatched: 6. CDR3 length equals 19 residues. Described time point: sample taken at primary tumor resection. No cells were sorted before sequencing. The whole RNA sequenced was extracted from tumor, nontumor lung or frozen PBMC. Unique molecular identifiers, one per molecule, were present on every TCR cDNA molecule. MiXCR, applied by TCRdb to the 5' RACE reads, yields one record per CDR3 protein. The data show about 38,000 distinct CDR3 sequences, 7.5% seen once. Here the sequenced sample was PBMCs, taken at surgery. The sequence was obtained from a male donor with early-stage non-small cell lung cancer. The J gene is TRBJ2-6, the V gene TRBV5-1, with 14 bases lining up with TRBD2. The CDR3 bases are TGCGCCAGCAGCTCTGGACTAGCGGGAGGAGGATCTGGGGCCAACGTCCTGACTTTC. Amino acids: CASSSGLAGGGSGANVLTF.